This T cell receptor beta chain originates from a study of CD8+ T cells in alopecia areata. Only a few counts were recorded for this clone. Its antigen is as yet unknown. Sequencing templates came from extracted RNA that was reverse transcribed into cDNA. Profiled with immunoSEQ multiplex PCR; TCRdb holds only in-frame clones, not every one. The sample consists of 100,000 to 150,000 clones, around 45% of them appearing once. Alopecia areata patients had lesional scalp punch biopsies and peripheral blood taken from them. Findings and limits, study-wide: Mouse data revealed clearer TCR sharing than patient data did, a gap possibly tied to HLA. Relative to normal scalp, lesional scalp, especially alopecia totalis/universalis, showed higher clonality.

The sequence derives from a human donor with alopecia areata. The specimen was NKG2D-low CD8+ T cells sorted from blood.

CDR3 amino acids: CASKPGGRSEGYTF. The CDR3 region has the DNA TGTGCCAGCAAACCCGGGGGGCGGTCAGAAGGCTACACCTTC. The chain joins TRBV28 to TRBJ1-2; a possible D gene is TRBD1 (6 bases). The CDR3 covers 14 residues. The V and J ends lost 7 bases and 8 bases respectively, with 20 bases between them. CDR1 and CDR2 from the germline V gene are MDHEN and SYDVKM.